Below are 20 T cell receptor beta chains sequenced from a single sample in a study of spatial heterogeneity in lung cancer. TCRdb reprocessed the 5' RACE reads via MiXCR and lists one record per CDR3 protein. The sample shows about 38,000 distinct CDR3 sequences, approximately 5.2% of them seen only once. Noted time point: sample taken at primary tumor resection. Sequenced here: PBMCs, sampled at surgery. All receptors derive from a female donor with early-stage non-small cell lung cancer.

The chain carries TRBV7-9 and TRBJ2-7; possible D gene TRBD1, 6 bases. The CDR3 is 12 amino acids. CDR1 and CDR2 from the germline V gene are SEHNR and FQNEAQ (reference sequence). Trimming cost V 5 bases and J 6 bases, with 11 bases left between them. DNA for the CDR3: TGTGCCAGCAGCATGGGACATCCCGAGCAGTACTTC. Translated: CASSMGHPEQYF.

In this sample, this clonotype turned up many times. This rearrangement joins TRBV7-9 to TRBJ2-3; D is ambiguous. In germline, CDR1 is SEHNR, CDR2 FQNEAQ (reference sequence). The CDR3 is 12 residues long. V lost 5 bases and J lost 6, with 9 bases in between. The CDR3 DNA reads TGTGCCAGCAGCCTCATTGCGGATACGCAGTATTTT. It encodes CASSLIADTQYF.

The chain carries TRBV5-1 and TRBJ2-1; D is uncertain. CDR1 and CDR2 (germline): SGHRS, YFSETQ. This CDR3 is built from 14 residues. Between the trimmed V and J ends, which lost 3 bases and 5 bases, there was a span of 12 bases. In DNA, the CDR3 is TGCGCCAGCAGCTCTCCGCCCCTTGACAATGAGCAGTTCTTC. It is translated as CASSSPPLDNEQFF.

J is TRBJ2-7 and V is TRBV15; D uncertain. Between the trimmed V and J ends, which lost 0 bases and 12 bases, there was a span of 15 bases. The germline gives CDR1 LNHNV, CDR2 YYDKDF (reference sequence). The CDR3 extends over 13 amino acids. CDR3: CATSRDYGPMRYF. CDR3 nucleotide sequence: TGTGCCACCAGCAGAGACTACGGACCCATGAGGTACTTC.

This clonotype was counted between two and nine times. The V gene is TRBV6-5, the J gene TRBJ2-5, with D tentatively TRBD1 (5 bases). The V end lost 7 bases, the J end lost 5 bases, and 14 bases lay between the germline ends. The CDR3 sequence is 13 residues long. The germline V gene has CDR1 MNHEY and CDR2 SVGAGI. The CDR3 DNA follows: TGTGCCAGCATAGGGGCAGGGATGGAGACCCAGTACTTC. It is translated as CASIGAGMETQYF.

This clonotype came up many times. In DNA, the CDR3 is TGTGCCAGCAGTTACAGGAGGGGACCACAGAGTGAGCAGTTCTTC. Translation: CASSYRRGPQSEQFF. The V gene is TRBV6-6, the J gene TRBJ2-1; the D gene is possibly TRBD2 (6 bases). CDR1 and CDR2 from the germline V gene are MNHNY and SVGAGI (reference sequence). Trimming removed 2 bases from V and 9 bases from J, with 17 bases in between. CDR3 length: 15 residues.

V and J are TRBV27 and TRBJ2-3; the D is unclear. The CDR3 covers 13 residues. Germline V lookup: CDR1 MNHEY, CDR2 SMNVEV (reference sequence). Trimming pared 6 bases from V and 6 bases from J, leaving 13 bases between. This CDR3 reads CASSFRLGDTQYF. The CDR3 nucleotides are TGTGCCAGCAGCTTCCGATTGGGGGATACGCAGTATTTT.

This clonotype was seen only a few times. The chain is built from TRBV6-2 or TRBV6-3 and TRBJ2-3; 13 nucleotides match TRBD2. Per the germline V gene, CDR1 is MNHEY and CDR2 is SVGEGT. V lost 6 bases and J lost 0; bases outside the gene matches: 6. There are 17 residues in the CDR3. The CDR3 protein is CASRLRTSGGSTDTQYF. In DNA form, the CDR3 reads TGTGCCAGCAGACTGAGGACTAGCGGGGGCAGCACAGATACGCAGTATTTT.

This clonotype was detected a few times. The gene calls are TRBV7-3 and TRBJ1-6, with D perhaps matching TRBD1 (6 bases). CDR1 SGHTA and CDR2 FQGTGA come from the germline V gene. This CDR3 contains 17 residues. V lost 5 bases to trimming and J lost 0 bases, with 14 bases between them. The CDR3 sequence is CASSQGGKSSYNSPLHF. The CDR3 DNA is TGTGCCAGCAGCCAAGGGGGGAAGAGCTCCTATAATTCACCCCTCCACTTT.

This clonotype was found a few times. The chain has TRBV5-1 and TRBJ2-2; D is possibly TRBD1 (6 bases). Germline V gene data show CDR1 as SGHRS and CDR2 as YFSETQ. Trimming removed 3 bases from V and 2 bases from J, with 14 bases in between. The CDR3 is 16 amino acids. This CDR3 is CASSSQGSRNTGELFF. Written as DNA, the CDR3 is TGCGCCAGCAGCTCCCAGGGGAGCAGAAACACCGGGGAGCTGTTTTTT.

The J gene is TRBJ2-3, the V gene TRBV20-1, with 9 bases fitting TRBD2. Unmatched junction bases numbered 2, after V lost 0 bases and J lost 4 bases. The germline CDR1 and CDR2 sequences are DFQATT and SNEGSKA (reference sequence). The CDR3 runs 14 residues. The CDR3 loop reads CSAREAGGADTQYF. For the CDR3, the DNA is TGCAGTGCTAGAGAAGCGGGGGGAGCAGATACGCAGTATTTT.

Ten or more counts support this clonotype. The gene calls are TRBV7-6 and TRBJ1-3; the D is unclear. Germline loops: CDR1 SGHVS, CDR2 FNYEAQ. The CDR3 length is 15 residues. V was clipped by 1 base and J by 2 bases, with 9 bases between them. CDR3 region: CASSLVEGAGNTIYF. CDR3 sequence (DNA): TGTGCCAGCAGCTTAGTAGAGGGCGCTGGAAACACCATATATTTT.

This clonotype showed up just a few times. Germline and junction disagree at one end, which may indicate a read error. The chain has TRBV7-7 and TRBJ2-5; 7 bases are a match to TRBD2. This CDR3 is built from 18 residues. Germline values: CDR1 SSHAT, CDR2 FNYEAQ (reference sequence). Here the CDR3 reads CASSLSPGGGLKQETQYF. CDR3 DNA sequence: TGTGCTAGCAGCCTATCGCCGGGGGGTGGCCTGAAACAAGAGACCCAGTACTTC.

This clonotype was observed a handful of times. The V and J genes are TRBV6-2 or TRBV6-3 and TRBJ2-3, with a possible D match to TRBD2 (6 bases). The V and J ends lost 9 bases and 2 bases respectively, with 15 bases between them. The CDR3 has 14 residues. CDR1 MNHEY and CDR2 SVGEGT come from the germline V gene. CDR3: CASGEVSATDTQYF. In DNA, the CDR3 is TGTGCCAGTGGGGAGGTGTCAGCCACAGATACGCAGTATTTT.

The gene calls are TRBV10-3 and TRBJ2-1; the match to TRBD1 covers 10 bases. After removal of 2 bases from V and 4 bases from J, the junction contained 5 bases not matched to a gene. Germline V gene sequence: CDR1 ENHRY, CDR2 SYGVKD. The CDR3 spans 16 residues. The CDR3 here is CAISEPGTGDYNEQFF. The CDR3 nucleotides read TGTGCCATCAGTGAGCCCGGGACAGGGGATTACAATGAGCAGTTCTTC.

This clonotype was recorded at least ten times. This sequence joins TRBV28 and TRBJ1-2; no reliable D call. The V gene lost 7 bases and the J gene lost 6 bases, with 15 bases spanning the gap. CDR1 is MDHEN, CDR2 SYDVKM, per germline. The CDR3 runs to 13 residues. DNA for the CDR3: TGTGCCAGCACGAGGGCCGCGTGGGATGGCTACACCTTC. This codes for CASTRAAWDGYTF.

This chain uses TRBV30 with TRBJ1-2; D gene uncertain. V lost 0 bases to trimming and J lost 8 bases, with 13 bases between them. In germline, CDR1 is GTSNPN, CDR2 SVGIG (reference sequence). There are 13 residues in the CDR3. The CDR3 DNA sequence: TGTGCCTGGAGTGTACCCGCCTCGAGGGGCTACACCTTC. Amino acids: CAWSVPASRGYTF.

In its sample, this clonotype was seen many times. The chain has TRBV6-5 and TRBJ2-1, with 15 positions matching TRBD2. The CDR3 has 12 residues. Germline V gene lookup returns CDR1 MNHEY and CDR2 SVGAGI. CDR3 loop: CGTSGGADEQFF. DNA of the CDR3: TGTGGGACTAGCGGGGGGGCGGATGAGCAGTTCTTC.

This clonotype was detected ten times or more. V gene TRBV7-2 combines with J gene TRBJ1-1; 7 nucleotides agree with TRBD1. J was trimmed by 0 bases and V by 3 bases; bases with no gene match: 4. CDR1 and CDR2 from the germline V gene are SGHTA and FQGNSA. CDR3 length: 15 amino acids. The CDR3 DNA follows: TGTGCCAGCAGCTTGGGACAGCACATGAACACTGAAGCTTTCTTT. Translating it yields CASSLGQHMNTEAFF.

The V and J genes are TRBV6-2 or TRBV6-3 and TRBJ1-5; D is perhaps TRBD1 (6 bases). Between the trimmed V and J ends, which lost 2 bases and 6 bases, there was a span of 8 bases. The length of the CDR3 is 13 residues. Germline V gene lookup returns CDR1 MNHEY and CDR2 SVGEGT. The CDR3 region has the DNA TGTGCCAGCAGTTACGGGGGCAGTCAGCCCCAGCATTTT. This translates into CASSYGGSQPQHF.